Listed here is a single T cell receptor (beta chain). CDR1 and CDR2 (germline): SGHDT, YYEEEE. The V and J ends lost 4 bases and 2 bases respectively, with 7 bases between them. The CDR3 loop spans 13 amino acids. These data belong to a study of blood T cell repertoires in COVID-19. Study as a whole: Acute and convalescent COVID-19 samples came from the United States, Italy and Spain. T cells, B-cell-depleted T cells, or PBMCs supplied cDNA or gDNA.

Original handling: The authors estimated nucleated cell counts from reference gene primer amplification. Generated by immunoSEQ multiplex PCR, the TCRdb table keeps only in-frame clones and is missing some. The DNA gave D and trimming, while V, J and clone size come from that table. The sample holds more than 200,000 clones, around 88% seen once. This receptor was identified in a woman between 45 and 65 years old with acute or convalescent COVID-19. Sequenced material: peripheral blood. This chain uses TRBV5-6 with TRBJ2-1, with D tentatively TRBD2 (5 bases). The CDR3 loop is CASSPGTYNEQFF. DNA of the CDR3: TGTGCCAGCAGCCCCGGGACCTACAATGAGCAGTTCTTC.